This is a list of T cell receptor beta chains from one sample in a study of cytomegalovirus exposure and HLA in healthy donors. Some clones are missing from TCRdb's copy, which holds only in-frame ones; the method was immunoSEQ multiplex PCR. The top ten hold 2% to 3% of the sample, which has about 98,000 clones, roughly 76% seen once. The sample taken for sequencing was PBMCs. These receptors were taken from a man aged 45 to 65 in good health and CMV-seronegative. CDR3s include the opening cysteine and the closing phenylalanine or tryptophan. A D gene is named only where the DNA matches it firmly. Clone size is given for some rows only: seen once, a few or many times, or a class if the clone is expanded.

TRBV19	TRBJ2-1	NA	TRBD2	TGTGCCAGTAGTAGGGGAATGACTAGCGGGGGGTGGAATGAGCAGTTCTTC	CASSRGMTSGGWNEQFF
TRBV6-6	TRBJ2-7	NA	TRBD2	TGTGCCACTCGGGAGGGTGAGGGTACCCACGAGCAGTACTTC	CATREGEGTHEQYF
TRBV7-7	TRBJ2-6	few	TRBD2	TGTGCTAGCAGCTTAGTTAAGAGACTAGCGGGAGGGCCCCCGTCTGGGGCCAACGTCCTGACTTTC	CASSLVKRLAGGPPSGANVLTF
TRBV7-6	TRBJ1-4	few	TRBD1	TGTGCCAGCAGCCCCGACAGGGCTTATGAAAAACTGTTTTTT	CASSPDRAYEKLFF
TRBV18	TRBJ2-5	NA	NA	TGTGCCAGCTCACCACCAAGGCGGCAAGAGACCCAGTACTTC	CASSPPRRQETQYF
TRBV23-1	TRBJ2-1	NA	TRBD2	TGCGCCAGCAGTCCCCCGGGTGCGGAGGCTAGCGGGGGGAACAGCTCCTACAATGAGCAGTTCTTC	CASSPPGAEASGGNSSYNEQFF
TRBV11-2	TRBJ2-7	once	TRBD2	TGTGCCAGCAGCATACTAGCGGGAGCCTACGAGCAGTACTTC	CASSILAGAYEQYF
TRBV7-9	TRBJ2-1	NA	NA	TGTGCCAGCAGTTTAACAGGGTCCTCCTACAATGAGCAGTTCTTC	CASSLTGSSYNEQFF
TRBV5-1	TRBJ1-5	NA	NA	TGCGCCAGCAGCTTGGGGACTGGGTATCAGCCCCAGCATTTT	CASSLGTGYQPQHF
TRBV10-3	TRBJ2-6	few	TRBD2	TGTGCCATCAGGGATAGCGGGTCGTTGGCGGGGGCCAACGTCCTGACTTTC	CAIRDSGSLAGANVLTF
TRBV6-5	TRBJ1-1	few	NA	TGTGCCAGCAAAATACGAACAGGGTTTGGGGCTGAAGCTTTCTTT	CASKIRTGFGAEAFF
TRBV18	TRBJ2-1	NA	NA	TGTGCCAGCTCACCACCCTCCCACAGCTCCTACAATGAGCAGTTCTTC	CASSPPSHSSYNEQFF
TRBV6-1	TRBJ2-5	NA	TRBD2	TGTGCCAGCAGTTTGGAGCGGGGGCAAGAGACCCAGTACTTC	CASSLERGQETQYF
TRBV7-9	TRBJ2-7	NA	NA	TGTGCCAGCAGCTTAGGGGGGGTAAGCGAGCAGTACTTC	CASSLGGVSEQYF
TRBV7-9	TRBJ1-2	NA	NA	TGTGCCAGCAGCTTAGCGGCCCAATATGGCTACACCTTC	CASSLAAQYGYTF
TRBV5-1	TRBJ1-1	NA	NA	TGCGCCAGCAGCCGGGGGTCACACATAGGAGAAGCTTTCTTT	CASSRGSHIGEAFF
TRBV28	TRBJ2-1	NA	NA	TGTGCCAGCAGTCCCCTAGGAGGGAGTGAGGTCTCCTACAATGAGCAGTTCTTC	CASSPLGGSEVSYNEQFF
TRBV11-2	TRBJ2-7	NA	TRBD1	TGTGCCAGCAGCTTCGTCCGGACAGGGGACATCGCCGAGCAGTACTTC	CASSFVRTGDIAEQYF
TRBV19	TRBJ1-1	NA	NA	TGTGCCAGTATCGACGGGTCTTCACTTTCGGCTGAAGCTTTCTTT	CASIDGSSLSAEAFF
TRBV5-1	TRBJ2-7	NA	NA	TGCGCCAGCAGGGTTGGGCAGGGTTGGTACGAGCAGTACTTC	CASRVGQGWYEQYF
TRBV9	TRBJ1-1	NA	TRBD1	TGTGCCAGCAGCGTAGAGGGTGGGGGACAGGGCACTGAAGCTTTCTTT	CASSVEGGGQGTEAFF
TRBV5-1	TRBJ2-7	NA	TRBD1	TGCGCCAGCAGCTTGGGAAGGACAGGGCCCTACGAGCAGTACTTC	CASSLGRTGPYEQYF
TRBV5-5	TRBJ1-1	NA	TRBD1	TGTGCCAGCAGCTTGGTAGGACAGGGTACTGAAGCTTTCTTT	CASSLVGQGTEAFF
TRBV27	TRBJ1-4	few	TRBD1	TGTGCCAGCAGCTTACAGGGGTCGGTTGAAAAACTGTTTTTT	CASSLQGSVEKLFF
TRBV28	TRBJ1-1	NA	NA	TGTGCCAGCAGTTTATTGGGCCCTACAGGGAGGGCCACTGAAGCTTTCTTT	CASSLLGPTGRATEAFF
TRBV7-9	TRBJ1-1	NA	TRBD1	TGTGCCAGCAGCTCCGGACAGGGGTTCACTGAAGCTTTCTTT	CASSSGQGFTEAFF
TRBV9	TRBJ2-1	NA	NA	TGTGCCAGCAGCGTAGGAGCTAGTTTGAGTGAGCAGTTCTTC	CASSVGASLSEQFF
TRBV30	TRBJ2-1	once	TRBD2	TGTGCCTGGATGGCGTTAGCGGGAGGCGAACGGAGGTATGAGCAGTTCTTC	CAWMALAGGERRYEQFF
TRBV6-6	TRBJ2-6	NA	TRBD1	TGTGCCAGCAGCATTAACAAGGGGGCGGCCAACGTCCTGACTTTC	CASSINKGAANVLTF
TRBV7-9	TRBJ1-3	NA	TRBD1	TGTGCCAGCAGCTTAAAGGCGGGACAGGGAGCAGGAAACACCATATATTTT	CASSLKAGQGAGNTIYF
TRBV5-6	TRBJ2-7	NA	TRBD2	TGTGCCAGCAGCCGACCGGGAGGGGGAGTGGGGGAGCAGTACTTC	CASSRPGGGVGEQYF
TRBV19	TRBJ1-5	NA	NA	TGTGCCAGTAGTAGGCCTTATAGCAATCAGCCCCAGCATTTT	CASSRPYSNQPQHF
TRBV28	TRBJ2-7	NA	TRBD1	TGTGCCAGCTTGGGACAGGCAACCTACGAGCAGTACTTC	CASLGQATYEQYF
TRBV25-1	TRBJ2-7	NA	NA	TGTGCCAGCAGTGAGACTCCACCCTACGAGCAGTACTTC	CASSETPPYEQYF
TRBV2	TRBJ2-7	NA	NA	TGTGCCAGCAGTGAAACCTCCCTCGAGCAGTACTTC	CASSETSLEQYF
TRBV27	TRBJ2-7	NA	TRBD2	TGTGCCAGCAAGGGGCGGGGGAGTTACGAGCAGTACTTC	CASKGRGSYEQYF
TRBV2	TRBJ2-2	NA	NA	TGTGCCAGCCAAACAGGGTATGGCACCGGGGAGCTGTTTTTT	CASQTGYGTGELFF
TRBV5-1	TRBJ1-2	NA	NA	TGCGCCAGCAGCTTGGTCCAGGGGAGGGATGGCTACACCTTC	CASSLVQGRDGYTF
TRBV19	TRBJ2-7	once	NA	TGTGCCAGTAGTATATCGGAAGGGGCCGAGCAGTACTTC	CASSISEGAEQYF
TRBV11-2	TRBJ1-4	few	NA	TGTGCCAGCAGCTTAGCTCCGGGGGTTTTAAATGAAAAACTGTTTTTT	CASSLAPGVLNEKLFF
TRBV6-5	TRBJ2-7	NA	NA	TGTGCCAGCAGTCCGACAGAAACTTACGAGCAGTACTTC	CASSPTETYEQYF
TRBV4-1	TRBJ1-5	NA	NA	TGCGCCAGCAGCCAAGAGGGCAGGGGTAGCAATCAGCCCCAGCATTTT	CASSQEGRGSNQPQHF
TRBV5-1	TRBJ2-7	once	TRBD1	TGCGCCAGCAGCTTGAAGCGACAGGGGTCCTACGAGCAGTACTTC	CASSLKRQGSYEQYF
TRBV18	TRBJ1-5	few	NA	TGTGCCAGCTCTACGGGCCGCGGGTGGCAGCCCCAGCATTTT	CASSTGRGWQPQHF
TRBV6-5	TRBJ1-2	few	TRBD1	TGTGCCAGCAGTTCGACAGGGTTTGGTGGCTACACCTTC	CASSSTGFGGYTF
TRBV9	TRBJ2-7	NA	NA	TGTGCCAGCAGCGCCCGAGTTGGGCCGCCTGTCTGTGTTTCCTACGAGCAGTACTTC	CASSARVGPPVCVSYEQYF
TRBV5-6	TRBJ2-3	NA	TRBD1	TGTGCCAGCAGCTTGTTGGGACAGGGGACAGATACGCAGTATTTT	CASSLLGQGTDTQYF
TRBV27	TRBJ1-6	NA	NA	TGTGCCAGCAGTTTAAGCTTCCGCCAGGGCCTCAACCCCTATAATTCACCCCTCCACTTT	CASSLSFRQGLNPYNSPLHF
TRBV18	TRBJ1-1	NA	NA	TGTGCCAGCTCAGCTCCTACACAGGGGAACACTGAAGCTTTCTTT	CASSAPTQGNTEAFF
TRBV9	TRBJ2-1	NA	NA	TGTGCCAGCAGCGTAGGCGGGTCCAATGAGCAGTTCTTC	CASSVGGSNEQFF
TRBV11-3	TRBJ2-3	NA	TRBD2	TGTGCCAGCAGCTTAACTAGCGATCCCACAGATACGCAGTATTTT	CASSLTSDPTDTQYF